This T cell receptor (beta chain) came from a study of blood T cell repertoires in COVID-19. On the study more broadly: Acute and convalescent COVID-19 samples came from the United States, Italy and Spain. T cells, B-cell-depleted T cells, or PBMCs supplied cDNA or gDNA.

Germline V gives CDR1 SGHRS, CDR2 YFSETQ. This CDR3 region has 13 residues. V dropped 3 bases and J dropped 9; count of bases not matched to a gene: 6. Authors' processing steps: Estimates of nucleated cell counts were drawn from the amplification of reference gene primers. The method was immunoSEQ multiplex PCR; TCRdb's version includes in-frame clones alone and lacks a portion of them. The V and J calls and clone size come from that table; D and trimming were worked out from the DNA. The table lists roughly 180,000 clones, about 80% of them singletons. This sequence originates from a woman in her forties or fifties with active or convalescent COVID-19. The V gene is TRBV5-1, the J gene TRBJ2-1, with 7 bases lining up with TRBD2. Sequencing input: peripheral blood. The CDR3 DNA sequence: TGCGCCAGCAGCTGGGACGCTAGCGGTGAGCAGTTCTTC. It yields the protein CASSWDASGEQFF.